The 20 T cell receptor beta chains given below trace back to one sample, sequenced in a study of cytomegalovirus exposure and HLA in healthy donors. 13 Jbeta primers and 60 Vbeta primers were used for the PCR. Clones were sequenced by immunoSEQ multiplex PCR, and TCRdb holds only the in-frame ones, with some missing. Of 100,000 to 150,000 clones listed, more than 65% are singletons. The source material was PBMCs. The receptor set was obtained from a man aged 18 to 30 in good health and CMV-seropositive.

J is TRBJ2-5 and V is TRBV5-5, with a weak D call TRBD2 (5 bases). V lost 1 base to trimming and J lost 5 bases, with 15 bases between them. The CDR3 has 15 amino acids. The germline V gene encodes CDR1 SGHKS and CDR2 YYEKEE (reference sequence). Written as DNA, the CDR3 is TGTGCCAGCAGCTTGCTAGGAGGTTTGGGTGAGACCCAGTACTTC. Translation: CASSLLGGLGETQYF.

The chain carries TRBV10-3 and TRBJ1-4, with D perhaps matching TRBD1 (5 bases). Deletions cut 3 bases from V and 2 bases from J, with 7 bases between. The length of the CDR3 is 14 residues. CDR1 is ENHRY, CDR2 SYGVKD, per germline. The chain's CDR3 is CAISDRATNEKLFF. CDR3 sequence (DNA): TGTGCCATCAGTGACAGGGCGACTAATGAAAAACTGTTTTTT.

This rearrangement joins TRBV11-2 to TRBJ1-2, with TRBD1 matching over 9 bases. This CDR3 contains 13 residues. V gave up 5 bases and J gave up 9 bases; unmatched junction bases: 7. CDR1 is SGHAT and CDR2 is FQNNGV in the germline V gene. The CDR3 DNA sequence: TGTGCCAGCAGCACCGGGACAGGGAGTAGCTACACCTTC. This codes for CASSTGTGSSYTF.

V and J are TRBV13 and TRBJ1-3; no definite D call. Trimming stripped 3 bases from V and 0 bases from J, with 6 bases between. The CDR3 runs to 14 residues. Germline V gene data show CDR1 as PRHDT and CDR2 as FYEKMQ (reference sequence). CDR3 in amino acids: CASSFGDSGNTIYF. The CDR3 coding sequence is TGTGCCAGCAGCTTCGGGGACTCTGGAAACACCATATATTTT.

This clone was counted a few times. The rearrangement links TRBV29-1 to TRBJ1-1; D is unresolved. Germline CDR1 is SQVTM and CDR2 is ANQGSEA. V shed 7 bases and J shed 1 base, with 10 bases lying between them. This CDR3 has 12 amino acids. CDR3 nucleotides: TGCAGCGGGAATTGGGCGAACACTGAAGCTTTCTTT. This codes for CSGNWANTEAFF.

This chain joins TRBV9 and TRBJ1-2; 7 bases are shared with TRBD1. The CDR3 consists of 18 residues. Unmatched junction bases numbered 14, after V lost 3 bases and J lost 0 bases. Per the germline V gene, CDR1 is SGDLS and CDR2 is YYNGEE. CDR3 sequence reads: CASSGDRDRQNSNYGYTF. CDR3 sequence (DNA): TGTGCCAGCAGCGGGGATCGGGACAGACAAAATTCTAACTATGGCTACACCTTC.

This chain uses TRBV7-8 with TRBJ2-7; 7 bases map to TRBD2. V lost 4 bases, J lost 6 bases, and 6 bases stayed unmatched. The CDR3 consists of 13 residues. CDR1 and CDR2 (germline): SGHVS, FQNEAQ. CDR3: CASSSGGGREQYF. The CDR3 DNA follows: TGTGCCAGCAGCTCGGGGGGAGGGCGCGAGCAGTACTTC.

The V call is TRBV27, the J call TRBJ2-3; no clear D. The germline V gene has CDR1 MNHEY and CDR2 SMNVEV (reference sequence). The CDR3 loop spans 13 amino acids. The germline V and J ends were trimmed by 4 bases and 4 bases, with 9 bases remaining between them. The CDR3 is CASSWFYADTQYF. CDR3 nucleotide sequence: TGTGCCAGCAGTTGGTTCTACGCAGATACGCAGTATTTT.

Comments on this clone: Other nucleotide sequences from this sample produce the same CDR3. The J gene is TRBJ2-3, the V gene TRBV9; 7 bases map to TRBD2. The CDR3 totals 14 residues. Germline CDR1 is SGDLS and CDR2 is YYNGEE. With 2 bases clipped from V and 4 bases from J, the junction kept 4 bases outside the gene matches. This chain's CDR3 is CASSVYGRADTQYF. As DNA, the CDR3 is TGTGCCAGCAGCGTTTATGGGAGGGCAGATACGCAGTATTTT.

The gene calls are TRBV4-1 and TRBJ2-7, with 7 bases aligning to TRBD1. V lost 3 bases, J lost 1 base, and 3 bases stayed unmatched. This CDR3 has 14 residues. Germline CDR1 and CDR2: MGHRA and YSYEKL. CDR3 residues: CASSQPGQSYEQYF. CDR3 sequence (DNA): TGCGCCAGCAGCCAGCCGGGACAGTCCTACGAGCAGTACTTC.

This clone was observed once. CDR3 amino acids: CASSPYDRGLGNEKLFF. For the CDR3, the DNA is TGTGCCAGCTCACCATACGACAGGGGGCTGGGTAATGAAAAACTGTTTTTT. The chain carries TRBV18 and TRBJ1-4, with TRBD1 matching over 10 bases. V lost 2 bases, J lost 4 bases, and 7 bases stayed unmatched. The V gene's germline CDR1 is KGHSH and CDR2 LQKENI. This CDR3 comprises 17 residues.

This chain links TRBV7-2 with TRBJ1-1; 8 nucleotides match TRBD1. Germline V gene lookup returns CDR1 SGHTA and CDR2 FQGNSA. This CDR3 region has 13 residues. Germline trimming cut 0 bases from V and 6 bases from J; bases unmatched to any gene: 0. This chain's CDR3 is CASSLAQGAEAFF. The CDR3 DNA is TGTGCCAGCAGCTTAGCACAGGGGGCTGAAGCTTTCTTT. Together with reference TRBV7-2 and TRBJ1-1, the CDR3 gives the full variable domain: GAGVSQSPSNKVTEKGKDVELRCDPISGHTALYWYRQSLGQGLEFLIYFQGNSAPDKSGLPSDRFSAERTGGSVSTLTIQRTQQEDSAVYLCASSLAQGAEAFFGQGTRLTVV.

The V call is TRBV27, the J call TRBJ2-6; 8 positions agree with TRBD1. Per the germline V gene, CDR1 is MNHEY and CDR2 is SMNVEV (reference sequence). CDR3 length equals 17 residues. V gave up 5 bases and J gave up 4 bases; unmatched junction bases: 10. CDR3 nucleotide sequence: TGTGCCAGCAGTCCTGAGACAGGGGCCTGGGGGGCCAACGTCCTGACTTTC. Amino acids: CASSPETGAWGANVLTF.

The chain links TRBV7-8 to TRBJ2-1; weak D call: TRBD2 (6 bases). V lost 1 base and J 10 bases, leaving 14 bases between the germline ends. The germline CDR1 and CDR2 sequences are SGHVS and FQNEAQ. The CDR3 is 14 residues long. The CDR3 DNA is TGTGCCAGCAGCTTAGGCGAGGGCGGGACCGAGCAGTTCTTC. Amino acid sequence: CASSLGEGGTEQFF.

CDR3 sequence: CASSRGEYNEQFF. CDR3 nucleotide sequence: TGTGCCAGCAGCCGCGGGGAGTACAATGAGCAGTTCTTC. This rearrangement joins TRBV9 to TRBJ2-1; D might be TRBD2 (6 bases). The CDR3 is made up of 13 amino acids. The V and J ends lost 4 bases and 4 bases respectively, with 9 bases between them. Germline V gene lookup returns CDR1 SGDLS and CDR2 YYNGEE.

This clone was found once. The V and J genes are TRBV4-3 and TRBJ1-2; D unclear. Germline CDR1 is LGHNA and CDR2 is YSLEER. The CDR3 runs 17 residues. The V end lost 0 bases, the J end lost 7 bases, and 21 bases lay between the germline ends. This CDR3 reads CASSQESYMTTVTGYTF. The CDR3, as DNA: TGCGCCAGCAGCCAAGAGAGTTATATGACTACAGTCACTGGCTACACCTTC.

The V and J genes are TRBV6-5 and TRBJ2-5; TRBD1 matches 10 bases. The J call may be faulty, since TRBJ2-7 better matches the DNA end. The CDR3 is made up of 13 amino acids. The V gene's germline CDR1 is MNHEY and CDR2 SVGAGI. Here the CDR3 DNA reads TGTGCCAGCAAACGGACAGGGGGGGACGAGCAGTACTTC. This translates into CASKRTGGDEQYF.

The rearrangement joins TRBV7-2 to TRBJ1-1, with 7 positions matching TRBD1. CDR1 SGHTA and CDR2 FQGNSA come from the germline V gene. With V trimmed by 3 bases and J by 0 bases, 4 bases remained unmatched. There are 15 residues in the CDR3. The CDR3 is CASSFAGTVNTEAFF. The CDR3 nucleotides read TGTGCCAGCAGCTTCGCCGGGACAGTGAACACTGAAGCTTTCTTT.

The V gene is TRBV27, the J gene TRBJ2-1; D is uncertain. The CDR3 runs to 16 residues. Germline lookup yields CDR1 MNHEY and CDR2 SMNVEV (reference sequence). The V end was cut by 3 bases, the J end by 2 bases, with 14 bases between. The CDR3, as DNA: TGTGCCAGCAGTTTTTATAGTAAGCTGGCCTACAATGAGCAGTTCTTC. Translation gives CASSFYSKLAYNEQFF.

This chain uses TRBV7-2 with TRBJ1-1, with 7 bases identical to TRBD1. Trimming took 4 bases from V and 5 from J; bases not matched to a gene: 10. Germline V gene lookup returns CDR1 SGHTA and CDR2 FQGNSA. The CDR3 has 15 amino acids. CDR3 coding DNA: TGTGCCAGCAGCTACGTGAGAGGGGGCGGAACTGAAGCTTTCTTT. Translation: CASSYVRGGGTEAFF.